This entry describes one T cell receptor beta chain. This receptor's antigen is unknown. No base quality information exists; no much larger clone differs at one position. To prepare the library, 5' RACE was applied. The sequencer listed for this sample is NextSeq 500. In the TCR library protocol, unique molecular identifiers were attached to individual cDNA molecules to correct for PCR bias and sequencing error. Sequencing covered both TCR alpha and beta chains, and within each sample the abundances of alpha and beta sequences were tightly co-correlated. Under the source paper's analysis protocol: V gene, J gene and CDR3 annotation of TCR sequences was performed with Decombinator V4. TCRs were defined as expanded if a significant change between any two time points was detected under a Poisson model with p below 0.0001. TCR abundances were normalised to the total number of TCRs sequenced per sample and were expressed as counts per million. MAIT TCRs were defined by TRAV1-2 paired with TRAJ12, TRAJ20 or TRAJ33, and iNKT TCRs by TRAV10 paired with TRAJ18. A search of VDJdb, accessed on 1 November 2021, was run for TCRs annotated to CMV, EBV and SARS-CoV-2, with TCRs annotated for multiple antigens excluded. In TCRdb, the public reads were trimmed at Q25 with fastp and aligned with MiXCR, with productive beta chains retained. Duplicate CDR3 protein sequences are folded into a single record with the most common DNA and genes. These V and J calls derive from TCRdb rather than the authors' analysis. Recorded for this sample are some 76,000 distinct CDR3 sequences; 12% to 15% of them occurred a single time. In total, the top ten clones hold about an eighth of the sample.

The sample comes from a study of early T cells in non-severe SARS-CoV-2 infection (dated by TCRdb to the early 2020s). Broadly, across the study: Because TCR sequencing relied on bulk RNA taken from unsorted whole blood, pairing of alpha and beta chains was not possible.

General findings and caveats noted by the study authors: VDJdb matching was skewed toward anti-spike CD8 responses, so virus-specific expansions were likely underestimated and private and CD4 specificities were missed.

A case-control design nested within a healthcare worker cohort in London, UK, was used, with weekly nasopharyngeal swab PCR tests and blood sampling performed. Healthcare workers were recruited between 23 and 31 March 2020, during the week of the UK lockdown, and were followed weekly for up to roughly 15 weeks. The germline V gene (reference sequence) specifies DFQATT as CDR1 and SNEGSKA as CDR2. The V end gives up 1 base and the J end 4 bases, leaving 5 bases in the junction not matched to a gene. The CDR3 spans 14 residues, from the cysteine through the phenylalanine. Here the CDR3 DNA is all that survives: 42 bases in frame from base 1.

Sequenced sample: whole blood. The chain links TRBV20-1 with TRBJ2-3; 7 central nucleotides agree with TRBD2. The TCR sequence derives from an adult who was a healthcare worker with PCR-confirmed SARS-CoV-2 infection or an uninfected control (not recorded which). In nucleotides, the sequence is TGCAGTGCTAGAGGCGGGGGAGGAGCAGATACGCAGTATTTT. Protein translation: CSARGGGGADTQYF.